This passage covers 7 T cell receptor beta chains from one sample sequenced in a study of preoperative IRX-2 immunotherapy in early breast cancer. Treatment: preoperative locoregional IRX-2 cytokine immunotherapy. Data came from immunoSEQ multiplex PCR; TCRdb stores just in-frame clones and leaves some out. The sample lists roughly 34,000 clones, over 85% occurring once. Here the sequenced sample was tumor tissue, taken after IRX-2 immunotherapy. Receptors originate from a human donor with breast cancer.

J is TRBJ1-2 and V is TRBV6-8; D not resolved. This CDR3 region has 16 residues. Germline V gene data show CDR1 as MNHGY and CDR2 as SAAAGT. The V end lost 0 bases, the J end lost 4 bases, and 15 bases lay between the germline ends. CDR3 sequence: CASSYSFSPLSYGYTF. For the CDR3, the DNA is TGTGCCAGCAGTTACTCGTTCAGCCCGCTTTCCTATGGCTACACCTTC.

The chain joins TRBV5-1 to TRBJ1-5; 7 bases match TRBD1. Germline CDR1 SGHRS, CDR2 YFSETQ. With 2 bases clipped from V and 0 bases from J, the junction kept 2 bases outside the gene matches. The CDR3 is 15 amino acids. For the CDR3, the DNA is TGCGCCAGCAGCTTACAGGGGACTAGCAATCAGCCCCAGCATTTT. Its translation is CASSLQGTSNQPQHF.

V gene TRBV11-3 combines with J gene TRBJ2-7, with TRBD2 identical over 11 bases. Germline V gives CDR1 SGHNT, CDR2 YENEEA. This CDR3 has 14 residues. V trimming: 5 bases; J trimming: 1 base; junction bases outside the gene matches: 1. The CDR3 sequence is CASSRTSGSYEQYV. CDR3 nucleotide sequence: TGTGCCAGCAGCAGGACTAGCGGGTCCTACGAGCAGTACGTC.

The rearrangement links TRBV11-3 to TRBJ1-1; D ambiguous. In germline, CDR1 is SGHNT, CDR2 YENEEA. CDR3 length equals 15 residues. V dropped 6 bases and J dropped 0 bases, with 14 bases sitting between them. CDR3: CASSPRGRMNTEAFF. The DNA for the CDR3 is TGTGCCAGCAGTCCTCGTGGCAGGATGAACACTGAAGCTTTCTTT.

This clone was picked up a small number of times. The chain uses TRBV18 and TRBJ2-7; D possibly corresponds to TRBD1 (6 bases). This CDR3 has 15 amino acids. Between the trimmed V and J ends, which lost 3 bases and 6 bases, there was a span of 18 bases. CDR1 and CDR2 (germline): KGHSH, LQKENI. The CDR3 bases are TGTGCCAGCTCACCGTTAGCCAGGGGTTCGGGCGAGCAGTACTTC. It specifies CASSPLARGSGEQYF.

The J gene is TRBJ2-2, the V gene TRBV11-1; tentatively, D is TRBD2 (5 bases). Germline CDR1 and CDR2: SGHAT and FQDESV (reference sequence). The CDR3 is 14 residues long. V was shortened by 3 bases and J by 5 bases, with 10 bases between the two germline ends. The chain's CDR3 is CASSLSGKTGELFF. In nucleotides, the CDR3 is TGTGCCAGCAGCTTGTCGGGGAAGACCGGGGAGCTGTTTTTT.

The chain couples TRBV15 to TRBJ2-7; tentative D call: TRBD1 (6 bases). CDR1 is LNHNV and CDR2 is YYDKDF in the germline V gene (reference sequence). The V end lost 0 bases, the J end lost 6 bases, and 12 bases lay between the germline ends. This CDR3 region has 14 residues. Written as DNA, the CDR3 is TGTGCCACCAGCAGAGATATGGGGGCCGGCGAGCAGTACTTC. Translation: CATSRDMGAGEQYF.